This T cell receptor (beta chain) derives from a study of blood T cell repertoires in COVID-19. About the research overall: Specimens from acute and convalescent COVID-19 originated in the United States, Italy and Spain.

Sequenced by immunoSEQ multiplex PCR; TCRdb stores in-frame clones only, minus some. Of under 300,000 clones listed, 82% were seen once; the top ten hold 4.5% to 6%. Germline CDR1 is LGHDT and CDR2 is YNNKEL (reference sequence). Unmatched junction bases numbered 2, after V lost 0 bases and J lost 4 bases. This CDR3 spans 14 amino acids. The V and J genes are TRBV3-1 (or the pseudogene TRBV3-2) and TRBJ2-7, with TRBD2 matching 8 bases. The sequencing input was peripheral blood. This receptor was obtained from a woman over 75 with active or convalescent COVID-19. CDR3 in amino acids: CASSQDPSGYEQYF. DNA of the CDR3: TGTGCCAGCAGCCAAGATCCTAGCGGGTACGAGCAGTACTTC.